The rows below give T cell receptor beta chains drawn from one sample of a study of T cell responses to AZD1222 COVID-19 vaccine. The protocol was immunoSEQ multiplex PCR, while the TCRdb copy is restricted to in-frame clones and leaves out a portion. The sample holds under 140,000 clones, about 90% seen once. The starting material was peripheral blood, obtained 28 days after the second AZD1222 dose. All receptors come from an adult who received the AZD1222 COVID-19 vaccine. The CDR3 runs from the conserved cysteine through the conserved F or W. The D gene is left open where the match is weak. Rows give clone size only sometimes, using once, few, many, or a class for an expanded clone.

>NA|NA|TRBJ2-7|TRBV12-3/TRBV12-4
CASSLWEQYF
TGTGCCAGCAGTTTATGGGAGCAGTACTTC
>NA|NA|TRBJ2-2|TRBV4-2
CASSQGTGGELFF
TGTGCCAGCAGCCAAGGAACGGGGGGGGAGCTGTTTTTT
>NA|NA|TRBJ2-1|TRBV7-9
CASSPLTRSSYNEQFF
TGTGCCAGCAGTCCACTTACTAGGTCCTCCTACAATGAGCAGTTCTTC
>NA|NA|TRBJ1-5|TRBV28
CASSRTDYSNQPQHF
TGTGCCAGCAGTAGGACGGATTATAGCAATCAGCCCCAGCATTTT
>NA|NA|TRBJ2-2|TRBV6-5
CASTHLRGTGELFF
TGTGCCAGCACCCATCTACGGGGAACCGGGGAGCTGTTTTTT
>NA|TRBD2|TRBJ2-1|TRBV10-3
CAISGKRGEYNEQFF
TGTGCCATCAGTGGGAAGCGGGGGGAATACAATGAGCAGTTCTTC
>once|NA|TRBJ1-6|TRBV5-1
CASSLSWDSPLHF
TGCGCCAGCAGCTTGAGCTGGGATTCACCCCTCCACTTT
>NA|TRBD2|TRBJ2-7|TRBV19
CASSTTSGNFDEQYF
TGTGCCAGTAGTACAACTAGCGGGAATTTCGACGAGCAGTACTTC
>NA|TRBD1|TRBJ1-2|TRBV15
CATSRGGQGSDYGYTF
TGTGCCACCAGCAGGGGAGGACAGGGCTCTGACTATGGCTACACCTTC
>NA|NA|TRBJ2-7|TRBV28
CASSSSGGTYEQYF
TGTGCCAGCAGTTCGAGCGGAGGAACCTACGAGCAGTACTTC